This record looks at one T cell receptor beta chain sequence and its context. No antigen is known for it. The table came from immunoSEQ multiplex PCR; TCRdb's copy has only in-frame clones and leaves some out. The sample consists of more than 500,000 clones, around 96% of them appearing once. Trimming left V 6 bases short and J 0 bases short, with 12 bases between. In germline, CDR1 is MNHNY, CDR2 SVGAGI (reference sequence). This CDR3 contains 15 residues. The data were taken from a study of shared clonotypes between healthy human individuals. General observations from the study: Clonotype sharing across a few donors was observed for around 4.8% of naive CD4 clonotypes. Naive subsets tended to show greater estimated richness than memory subsets. Generation probabilities of non-shared clonotypes were lower (relative to those shared by all four donors).

The sequencing sample was made of naive CD4+ T cells sorted from blood. Subset denoted: CD45RA+ positively selected. The receptor's source is a woman aged 25 to 39 in good health. The chain combines TRBV6-6 with TRBJ2-1, with D perhaps TRBD1 (6 bases). CDR3 region: CASSSWTASYNEQFF. In DNA, the CDR3 is TGTGCCAGCAGCTCGTGGACAGCCTCCTACAATGAGCAGTTCTTC.